Listed below are T cell receptor beta chains from one sample, sequenced in a study of early T cells in non-severe SARS-CoV-2 infection. TCRdb itself ran the 5' RACE reads through MiXCR, one entry per CDR3 protein. This sample carries approximately 65,000 distinct CDR3 sequences, roughly 13% of them seen once, and the ten largest clones take over 13%. The sample was whole blood. The source of these receptors is an adult who was a healthcare worker with PCR-confirmed SARS-CoV-2 infection or an uninfected control (not recorded which). The CDR3 runs from the conserved cysteine through the conserved F or W. Clone size appears in some rows only: once, few, many, or a class for an expanded clone.

CDR3aa: CASSQGLPPYEQYF; v_gene: TRBV3-1; j_gene: TRBJ2-7; abundance: many; len: 14
CDR3aa: CASSYVSGDRSMPDTQYF; v_gene: TRBV6-2/TRBV6-3; j_gene: TRBJ2-3; abundance: .; len: 18
CDR3aa: CAGSVSGNEQFF; v_gene: TRBV7-9; j_gene: TRBJ2-1; abundance: few; len: 12
CDR3aa: CASSLDSGTSGNTIYF; v_gene: TRBV7-2; j_gene: TRBJ1-3; abundance: many; len: 16
CDR3aa: CASGPGGQLTGELFF; v_gene: TRBV12-5; j_gene: TRBJ2-2; abundance: .; len: 15
CDR3aa: CASSPPGSNTEAFF; v_gene: TRBV6-2/TRBV6-3; j_gene: TRBJ1-1; abundance: many; len: 14
CDR3aa: CASSRDRADNSPLHF; v_gene: TRBV6-1; j_gene: TRBJ1-6; abundance: .; len: 15
CDR3aa: CASSRTGSREKLFF; v_gene: TRBV28; j_gene: TRBJ1-4; abundance: many; len: 14
CDR3aa: CSVSGTISGNTIYF; v_gene: TRBV29-1; j_gene: TRBJ1-3; abundance: few; len: 14
CDR3aa: CASSLDRAGELFF; v_gene: TRBV7-2; j_gene: TRBJ2-2; abundance: .; len: 13
CDR3aa: CASSSGTGLQETQYF; v_gene: TRBV5-4; j_gene: TRBJ2-5; abundance: few; len: 15
CDR3aa: CSATVRNSGGSYEQYF; v_gene: TRBV20-1; j_gene: TRBJ2-7; abundance: many; len: 16
CDR3aa: CASRPPGTGYEQYF; v_gene: TRBV28; j_gene: TRBJ2-7; abundance: .; len: 14
CDR3aa: CSVVEGEGQYF; v_gene: TRBV29-1; j_gene: TRBJ2-3; abundance: many; len: 11
CDR3aa: CASSLYGGAGTEAFF; v_gene: TRBV9; j_gene: TRBJ1-1; abundance: .; len: 15
CDR3aa: CASSLFLAKNIQYF; v_gene: TRBV7-2; j_gene: TRBJ2-4; abundance: many; len: 14
CDR3aa: CAWSVRAGGYEQYF; v_gene: TRBV30; j_gene: TRBJ2-7; abundance: .; len: 14
CDR3aa: CASSLASGGLPYNEQFF; v_gene: TRBV12-3/TRBV12-4; j_gene: TRBJ2-1; abundance: .; len: 17
CDR3aa: CASSQDGDSPLHF; v_gene: TRBV7-9; j_gene: TRBJ1-6; abundance: few; len: 13
CDR3aa: CASSIWTSVTDTQYF; v_gene: TRBV7-8; j_gene: TRBJ2-3; abundance: .; len: 15
CDR3aa: CASSTTTGGAVYF; v_gene: TRBV3-1; j_gene: TRBJ2-3; abundance: few; len: 13
CDR3aa: CASSQFDEQFF; v_gene: TRBV16; j_gene: TRBJ2-1; abundance: few; len: 11
CDR3aa: CASGLNYGYTF; v_gene: TRBV12-5; j_gene: TRBJ1-2; abundance: .; len: 11
CDR3aa: CASSVDANTGELFF; v_gene: TRBV9; j_gene: TRBJ2-2; abundance: once; len: 14
CDR3aa: CASSTDRNYGYTF; v_gene: TRBV2; j_gene: TRBJ1-2; abundance: .; len: 13
CDR3aa: CASIDTGGASNQPQHF; v_gene: TRBV28; j_gene: TRBJ1-5; abundance: .; len: 16
CDR3aa: CASSTDSHEGAEAFF; v_gene: TRBV9; j_gene: TRBJ1-1; abundance: few; len: 15
CDR3aa: CASSYRTGGSPLHF; v_gene: TRBV6-2/TRBV6-3; j_gene: TRBJ1-6; abundance: .; len: 14
CDR3aa: CASSRDRAWGETQYF; v_gene: TRBV7-7; j_gene: TRBJ2-5; abundance: many; len: 15
CDR3aa: CASSSTGILPDNEQFF; v_gene: TRBV3-1; j_gene: TRBJ2-1; abundance: few; len: 16
CDR3aa: CATQATVSNQPQHF; v_gene: TRBV6-1; j_gene: TRBJ1-5; abundance: .; len: 14
CDR3aa: CSVTTGANSPLHF; v_gene: TRBV29-1; j_gene: TRBJ1-6; abundance: few; len: 13
CDR3aa: CASSDSGSPALGVRQRNEQYF; v_gene: TRBV6-4; j_gene: TRBJ2-7; abundance: many; len: 21
CDR3aa: CASSHRDRVESAEAFF; v_gene: TRBV18; j_gene: TRBJ1-1; abundance: few; len: 16
CDR3aa: CASSLRGGTSTDTQYF; v_gene: TRBV3-1; j_gene: TRBJ2-3; abundance: few; len: 16
CDR3aa: CASSNPGQGADTQYF; v_gene: TRBV19; j_gene: TRBJ2-3; abundance: .; len: 15
CDR3aa: CASSQAPGSVSARNTIYF; v_gene: TRBV4-3; j_gene: TRBJ1-3; abundance: many; len: 18
CDR3aa: CASSLNVGPNTGELFF; v_gene: TRBV7-3; j_gene: TRBJ2-2; abundance: few; len: 16
CDR3aa: CASSYARVQPQHF; v_gene: TRBV6-6; j_gene: TRBJ1-5; abundance: .; len: 13
CDR3aa: CSAAHGQGGYGYTF; v_gene: TRBV20-1; j_gene: TRBJ1-2; abundance: .; len: 14
CDR3aa: CSVIGRTEAFF; v_gene: TRBV29-1; j_gene: TRBJ1-1; abundance: many; len: 11
CDR3aa: CASSEGTGEQFF; v_gene: TRBV12-3/TRBV12-4; j_gene: TRBJ2-1; abundance: few; len: 12
CDR3aa: CSAPSGAGGNIQYF; v_gene: TRBV20-1; j_gene: TRBJ2-4; abundance: many; len: 14
CDR3aa: CASSSSGLYGYTF; v_gene: TRBV12-3/TRBV12-4; j_gene: TRBJ1-2; abundance: .; len: 13
CDR3aa: CSALGGLTNLLYEQYF; v_gene: TRBV29-1; j_gene: TRBJ2-7; abundance: few; len: 16
CDR3aa: CASSSLAGNTIYF; v_gene: TRBV5-6; j_gene: TRBJ1-3; abundance: few; len: 13
CDR3aa: CASSLRQGSKDEQYF; v_gene: TRBV7-9; j_gene: TRBJ2-7; abundance: .; len: 15
CDR3aa: CASSWGDSNTEAFF; v_gene: TRBV5-4; j_gene: TRBJ1-1; abundance: many; len: 14
CDR3aa: CASSYTLPYEQYF; v_gene: TRBV6-2/TRBV6-3; j_gene: TRBJ2-7; abundance: .; len: 13
CDR3aa: CASSVAGGLAEETQYF; v_gene: TRBV9; j_gene: TRBJ2-5; abundance: .; len: 16
CDR3aa: CASSYTSGQDYGYTF; v_gene: TRBV28; j_gene: TRBJ1-2; abundance: many; len: 15
CDR3aa: CSGRDTNEKPFF; v_gene: TRBV29-1; j_gene: TRBJ1-4; abundance: few; len: 12
CDR3aa: CASSAGGSTDTQYF; v_gene: TRBV6-4; j_gene: TRBJ2-3; abundance: .; len: 14